Sequencing of this T cell receptor beta chain was carried out in a study of blood T cell repertoires in COVID-19. Study-wide context: COVID-19 samples from acute and convalescent phases originated in the United States, Italy and Spain. In each case, the material was cDNA or gDNA derived from T cells, B-cell-depleted T cells, or PBMCs.

Authors' data handling: It was from reference gene primer amplification that nucleated cell counts were estimated. Libraries were prepared by immunoSEQ multiplex PCR; TCRdb keeps only in-frame clonotypes and omits some of them. The V and J calls and clone size were taken over from that table, and D and trimming were inferred from the DNA. Of some 180,000 clones detected, around nine tenths appear once; the ten largest clones hold less than 3%. Followed over time, Seattle patients had been enrolled while infection was active. V dropped 5 bases and J dropped 6; count of bases not matched to a gene: 8. This CDR3 is 14 amino acids long. Germline assignment: CDR1 SGHTA and CDR2 FQGNSA.

Sequenced sample: peripheral blood. The gene calls are TRBV7-2 and TRBJ1-2; 8 positions match TRBD1. This sequence was found in a woman older than 75 with COVID-19, enrolled during active disease. CDR3: CASSPRQGSNGYTF. CDR3 DNA: TGTGCCAGCAGCCCCCGACAGGGGAGTAATGGCTACACCTTC.